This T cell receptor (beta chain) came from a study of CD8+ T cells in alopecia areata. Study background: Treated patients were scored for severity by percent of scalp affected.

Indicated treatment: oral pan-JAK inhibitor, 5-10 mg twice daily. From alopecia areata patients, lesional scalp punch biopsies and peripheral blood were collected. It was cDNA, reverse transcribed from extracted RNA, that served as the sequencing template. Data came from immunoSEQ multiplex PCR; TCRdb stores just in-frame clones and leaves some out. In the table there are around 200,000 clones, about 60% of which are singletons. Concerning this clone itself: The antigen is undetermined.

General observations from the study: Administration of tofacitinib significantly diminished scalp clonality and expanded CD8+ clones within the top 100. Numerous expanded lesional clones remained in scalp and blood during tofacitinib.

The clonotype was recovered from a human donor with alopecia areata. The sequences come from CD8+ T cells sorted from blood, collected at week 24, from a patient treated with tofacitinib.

For the CDR3, the DNA is TGTGCCAGCAGTTTGTACCGGAACACTGAAGCTTTCTTT. This encodes CASSLYRNTEAFF. The chain recombines TRBV27 with TRBJ1-1; D ambiguous. This CDR3 is built from 13 residues. V lost 3 bases and J 1 base, leaving 6 bases between the germline ends. In germline, CDR1 is MNHEY, CDR2 SMNVEV (reference sequence).